What follows are 4 T cell receptor beta chains derived from one specimen sequenced in a study of shared clonotypes between healthy human individuals. Assay used: immunoSEQ multiplex PCR; TCRdb lists only in-frame clones, some missing. The sample has approximately 2,300,000 clones, 92% seen once; the top ten hold around 0.35%. Specimen: naive CD4+ T cells from PBMCs. Subset: CD45RA+ positively selected. The receptors shown here come from a man between 18 and 35 years old in good health. Some clones in this sample may be carry-over from other donors' samples.

The V gene is TRBV7-8, the J gene TRBJ1-2; a weak D match, TRBD1 (5 bases). The CDR3 is made up of 15 amino acids. With 2 bases removed from V and 6 bases from J, the gap between germline ends came to 16 bases. Looked up from germline, CDR1 is SGHVS and CDR2 is FQNEAQ. Written as DNA, the CDR3 is TGTGCCAGCAGCTTAAAGTTGCAGGGTAGGAATGGCTACACCTTC. Translated, it gives CASSLKLQGRNGYTF.

The chain joins TRBV10-3 to TRBJ1-1, with D unresolved. This CDR3 has 16 residues. Per germline, CDR1 ENHRY and CDR2 SYGVKD. V shed 0 bases and J shed 1 base, with 12 bases lying between them. CDR3 amino acids: CAISESSGRANTEAFF. DNA of the CDR3: TGTGCCATCAGTGAGTCAAGTGGGCGCGCGAACACTGAAGCTTTCTTT.

In DNA, the CDR3 is TGTGCCAGTTTCCCCGGGACAGGGTCCCACGAGCAGTACTTC. It codes for CASFPGTGSHEQYF. The V and J genes are TRBV18 and TRBJ2-7; the match to TRBD1 covers 9 bases. The CDR3 totals 14 residues. The V gene end was trimmed by 9 bases and the J gene end by 5 bases; junction bases not matched to a gene: 11. The germline CDR1 and CDR2 sequences are KGHSH and LQKENI. Using reference TRBV18 and TRBJ2-7 for the parts outside the CDR3, the full variable domain is NAGVMQNPRHLVRRRGQEARLRCSPMKGHSHVYWYRQLPEEGLKFMVYLQKENIIDESGMPKERFSAEFPKEGPSILRIQQVVRGDSAAYFCASFPGTGSHEQYFGPGTRLTVT.

This clone appeared once. V gene TRBV7-2 combines with J gene TRBJ1-4; D gene unclear. This CDR3 has 13 residues. V lost 5 bases and J lost 7, with 11 bases in between. Germline assignment: CDR1 SGHTA and CDR2 FQGNSA. CDR3 region: CASSPMIGEKLFF. The DNA for the CDR3 is TGTGCCAGCAGCCCTATGATAGGTGAAAAACTGTTTTTT.